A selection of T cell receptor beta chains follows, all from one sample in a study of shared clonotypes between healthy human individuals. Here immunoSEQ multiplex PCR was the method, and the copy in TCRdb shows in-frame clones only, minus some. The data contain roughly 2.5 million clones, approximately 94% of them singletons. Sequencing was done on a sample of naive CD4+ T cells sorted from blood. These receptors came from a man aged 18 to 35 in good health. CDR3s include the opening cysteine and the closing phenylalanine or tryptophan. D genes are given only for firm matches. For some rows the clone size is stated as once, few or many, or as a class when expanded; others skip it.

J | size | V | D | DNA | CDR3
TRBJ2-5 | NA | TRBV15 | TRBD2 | TGTGCCACCAGCAGAGATCTAGCGGAGCAAGAGACCCAGTACTTC | CATSRDLAEQETQYF
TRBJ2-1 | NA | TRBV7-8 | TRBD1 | TGTGCCAGCAGCTTAGGACAGGGCAGTTACAATGAGCAGTTCTTC | CASSLGQGSYNEQFF
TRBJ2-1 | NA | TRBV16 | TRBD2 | TGTGCCAGCAGCCAATTTGGGGCTAGCGGGGTCAATGAGCAGTTCTTC | CASSQFGASGVNEQFF
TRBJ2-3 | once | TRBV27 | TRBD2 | TGTGCCAGCACCTCACTAGCGGGAGGAGTAAATACGCAGTATTTT | CASTSLAGGVNTQYF
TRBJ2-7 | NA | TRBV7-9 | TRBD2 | TGTGCCAGCAGCCCAGGACTAGCGGGGGTTGAGCAGTACTTC | CASSPGLAGVEQYF
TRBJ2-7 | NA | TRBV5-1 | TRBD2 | TGCGCCAGCAGAGGGACTAGCCTCTACGAGCAGTACTTC | CASRGTSLYEQYF
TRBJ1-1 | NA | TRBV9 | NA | TGTGCCAGCAGCGTAGTGTTAGGGGGCACTGAAGCTTTCTTT | CASSVVLGGTEAFF
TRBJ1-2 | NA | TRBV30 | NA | TGTGCCTGGACCGTGGACGGCTATGGCTACACCTTC | CAWTVDGYGYTF
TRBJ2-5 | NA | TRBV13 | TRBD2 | TGTGCCAGCAGCAACCTAGCGGGAGGAAAAGAGACCCAGTACTTC | CASSNLAGGKETQYF
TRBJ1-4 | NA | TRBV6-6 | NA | TGTGCCAGCAGTTACAGCTGGGCTAATGAAAAACTGTTTTTT | CASSYSWANEKLFF
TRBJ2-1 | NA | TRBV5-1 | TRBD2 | TGCGCCAGCAGCTCCGGCCAGCGGGGGGGCCTAGGAGTAAATGAGCAGTTCTTC | CASSSGQRGGLGVNEQFF
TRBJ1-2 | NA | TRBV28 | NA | TGTGCCAGCAGTCCCCAGGCGATCTATGGCTACACCTTC | CASSPQAIYGYTF
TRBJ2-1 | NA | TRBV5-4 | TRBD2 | TGTGCCAGCAGCTTAGCGGGAGTGAGGTCCTACAATGAGCAGTTCTTC | CASSLAGVRSYNEQFF
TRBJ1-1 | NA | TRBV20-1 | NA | TGCAGTGCCCATCATACCACTGAAGCTTTCTTT | CSAHHTTEAFF
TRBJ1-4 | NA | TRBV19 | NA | TGTGCCAGTAGCCAAGCCCCCCCTCGGGTTGCAACTAATGAAAAACTGTTTTTT | CASSQAPPRVATNEKLFF
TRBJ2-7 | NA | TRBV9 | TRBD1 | TGTGCCAGCAGCCCAGGGACAGGCTACGAGCAGTACTTC | CASSPGTGYEQYF
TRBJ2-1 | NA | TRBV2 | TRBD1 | TGTGCCAGTAGGACAGGGGCCAATGAGCAGTTCTTC | CASRTGANEQFF
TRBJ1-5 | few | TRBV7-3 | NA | TGTGCCAGCAGCTTACCCCCAGTCTTTAGCAATCAGCCCCAGCATTTT | CASSLPPVFSNQPQHF
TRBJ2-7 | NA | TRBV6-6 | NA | TGTGCCAGCAGTACGGGGCAGGGGAGGTACGAGCAGTACTTC | CASSTGQGRYEQYF
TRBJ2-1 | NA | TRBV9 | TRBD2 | TGTGCCAGCAGCGTAAGTTTAGCGGGAGACTCCTACAATGAGCAGTTCTTC | CASSVSLAGDSYNEQFF
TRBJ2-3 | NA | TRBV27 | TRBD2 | TGTGCCAGCCGGGGGGTTGGCCTATCAGATACGCAGTATTTT | CASRGVGLSDTQYF
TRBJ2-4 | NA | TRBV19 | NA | TGTGCCAGTAGTCGGCCGGGGGTAGCCAAAAACATTCAGTACTTC | CASSRPGVAKNIQYF
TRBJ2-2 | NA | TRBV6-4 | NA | TGTGCCAGCAGTGACTCGCATGGGATCGGGGAGCTGTTTTTT | CASSDSHGIGELFF
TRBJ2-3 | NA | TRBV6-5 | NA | TGTGCCAGCAAGCTGGGGGCCGGGTGGACAGATACGCAGTATTTT | CASKLGAGWTDTQYF
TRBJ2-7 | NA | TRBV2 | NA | TGTGCCAGCAGTGAGGGTCGGTTAGGCTACGAGCAGTACTTC | CASSEGRLGYEQYF
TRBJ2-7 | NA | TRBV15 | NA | TGTGCCACCAGTGAAGGCAGGAGCTCCTACGAGCAGTACTTC | CATSEGRSSYEQYF
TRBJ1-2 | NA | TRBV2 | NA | TGTGCCAGCATCCCGGACAGCTATGGCTACACCTTC | CASIPDSYGYTF
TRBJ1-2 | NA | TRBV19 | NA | TGTGCCAGTAGTATGCAGACAGCCTCCAACTATGGCTACACCTTC | CASSMQTASNYGYTF
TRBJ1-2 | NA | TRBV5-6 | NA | TGTGCCAGCAGCTCGGGGGCCGGGTATGGCTACACCTTC | CASSSGAGYGYTF
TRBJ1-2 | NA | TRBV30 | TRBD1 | TGTGCCCGGAGAAGGGACAGAAACTATGGCTACACCTTC | CARRRDRNYGYTF
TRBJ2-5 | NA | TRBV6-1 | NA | TGTGCCAGCGATCAGCTTCAAGAGACCCAGTACTTC | CASDQLQETQYF
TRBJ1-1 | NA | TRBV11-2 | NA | TGTGCCAGCAGCTTACGCCTGGTCAGGGGAGGCGCTGAAGCTTTCTTT | CASSLRLVRGGAEAFF
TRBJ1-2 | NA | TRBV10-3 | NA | TGTGCCATCTCGCCAAACGGCTATGGCTACACCTTC | CAISPNGYGYTF
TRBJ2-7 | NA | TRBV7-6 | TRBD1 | TGTGCCAGCAGCCTCCACTTAACCGGGACAGGGGACCACGAGCAGTACTTC | CASSLHLTGTGDHEQYF
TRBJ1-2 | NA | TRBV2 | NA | TGTGCCAGCAGTGAAGCGAGGGGTTATAACTATGGCTACACCTTC | CASSEARGYNYGYTF
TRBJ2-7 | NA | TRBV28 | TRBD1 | TGTGCCAGCAGTTTAGTGGGACAGGCAAAGCAGTACTTC | CASSLVGQAKQYF
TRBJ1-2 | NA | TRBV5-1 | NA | TGCGCCAGCAGCCCGGATACCGGGGGCTATGGCTACACCTTC | CASSPDTGGYGYTF
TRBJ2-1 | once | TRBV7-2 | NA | TGTGCCAGCAGCTTAGAGCCTCTAGCAGACGAGCAGTTCTTC | CASSLEPLADEQFF
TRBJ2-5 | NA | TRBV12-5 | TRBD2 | TGTGCTAGTGGTTCCGGACTAGCGGGGGGGACACGAGTAGAGACCCAGTACTTC | CASGSGLAGGTRVETQYF
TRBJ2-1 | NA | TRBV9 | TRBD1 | TGTGCCAGCAGCGCGGGACAGTCGGCCTACAATGAGCAGTTCTTC | CASSAGQSAYNEQFF
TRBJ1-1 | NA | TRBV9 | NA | TGTGCCAGCAGCTTCCAGGGTGGAGGGGCTGAAGCTTTCTTT | CASSFQGGGAEAFF
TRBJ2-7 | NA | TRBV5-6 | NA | TGTGCCAGCAGCTTTACAGGGCCCTACGAGCAGTACTTC | CASSFTGPYEQYF
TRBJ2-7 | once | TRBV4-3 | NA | TGCGCCAGCAGCCAAGATCTTCTCTACGAGCAGTACTTC | CASSQDLLYEQYF
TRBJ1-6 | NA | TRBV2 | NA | TGTGCCAGCCTTAGCGACAGTTCATATAATTCACCCCTCCACTTT | CASLSDSSYNSPLHF
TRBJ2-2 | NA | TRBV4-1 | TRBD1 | TGCGCCAGCAGCCAAGCCACCGGGACAGGGTTGAAGACCGGGGAGCTGTTTTTT | CASSQATGTGLKTGELFF
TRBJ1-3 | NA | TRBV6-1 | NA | TGTGCCAGCAGTGTTGAAGGAAACACCATATATTTT | CASSVEGNTIYF
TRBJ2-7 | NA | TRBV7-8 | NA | TGTGCCAGCAGCTTAAGCCGGGGGTCAGGGCCCTACGAGCAGTACTTC | CASSLSRGSGPYEQYF
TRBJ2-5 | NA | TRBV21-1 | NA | TGTGCCAGCGACGACTCAAACCTTAGCGGGCACCCAACGGAGACCCAGTACTTC | CASDDSNLSGHPTETQYF
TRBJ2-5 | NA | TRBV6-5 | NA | TGTGCCAGCAGCAGAGGTTTGGAGACCCAGTACTTC | CASSRGLETQYF
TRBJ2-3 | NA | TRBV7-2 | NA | TGTGCCAGCAGGATATCGTTCACAGATACGCAGTATTTT | CASRISFTDTQYF
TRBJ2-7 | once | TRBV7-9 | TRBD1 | TGTGCCAGCAGCTCCGGGACAGGATCGTTTCAGCAGTACTTC | CASSSGTGSFQQYF